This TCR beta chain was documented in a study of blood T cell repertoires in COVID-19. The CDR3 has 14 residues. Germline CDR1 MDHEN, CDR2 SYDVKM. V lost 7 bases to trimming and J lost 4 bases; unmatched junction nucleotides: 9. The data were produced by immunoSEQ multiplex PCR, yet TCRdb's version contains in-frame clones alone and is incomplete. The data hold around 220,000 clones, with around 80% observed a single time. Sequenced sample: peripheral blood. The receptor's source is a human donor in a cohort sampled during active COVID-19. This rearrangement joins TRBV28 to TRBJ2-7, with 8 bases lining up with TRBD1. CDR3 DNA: TGTGCCAGCACCGAGGACAGGGTACGGTACGAGCAGTACTTC. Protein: CASTEDRVRYEQYF.